In this sample, the clone carrying this TCR beta chain turned up a few times. Its cognate antigen is unknown. Using its own MiXCR run on the RT-PCR reads, TCRdb lists one record per CDR3 protein. The sample yields under 750,000 distinct CDR3 sequences, 10% to 15% seen once. This sample is part of a study of response to subunit inactivated influenza vaccine. V was pared by 2 bases and J by 9 bases, with 7 bases of the junction left unmatched. CDR1 is SGHAT and CDR2 is FQNNGV in the germline V gene. This CDR3 comprises 15 residues. Study outcomes and limitations: After each seasonal influenza vaccination, few new T cells are recruited, the authors suggested.

The V gene is TRBV11-2, the J gene TRBJ2-1, with 10 positions matching TRBD2. Material: PBMCs from blood, obtained on the day of vaccination. The TCR originated in a middle-aged man who received an inactivated influenza vaccine. CDR3 amino acids: CASSLPLAGSFEQFF. The CDR3 nucleotides read TGTGCCAGCAGCTTACCACTAGCGGGATCATTTGAGCAGTTCTTC.